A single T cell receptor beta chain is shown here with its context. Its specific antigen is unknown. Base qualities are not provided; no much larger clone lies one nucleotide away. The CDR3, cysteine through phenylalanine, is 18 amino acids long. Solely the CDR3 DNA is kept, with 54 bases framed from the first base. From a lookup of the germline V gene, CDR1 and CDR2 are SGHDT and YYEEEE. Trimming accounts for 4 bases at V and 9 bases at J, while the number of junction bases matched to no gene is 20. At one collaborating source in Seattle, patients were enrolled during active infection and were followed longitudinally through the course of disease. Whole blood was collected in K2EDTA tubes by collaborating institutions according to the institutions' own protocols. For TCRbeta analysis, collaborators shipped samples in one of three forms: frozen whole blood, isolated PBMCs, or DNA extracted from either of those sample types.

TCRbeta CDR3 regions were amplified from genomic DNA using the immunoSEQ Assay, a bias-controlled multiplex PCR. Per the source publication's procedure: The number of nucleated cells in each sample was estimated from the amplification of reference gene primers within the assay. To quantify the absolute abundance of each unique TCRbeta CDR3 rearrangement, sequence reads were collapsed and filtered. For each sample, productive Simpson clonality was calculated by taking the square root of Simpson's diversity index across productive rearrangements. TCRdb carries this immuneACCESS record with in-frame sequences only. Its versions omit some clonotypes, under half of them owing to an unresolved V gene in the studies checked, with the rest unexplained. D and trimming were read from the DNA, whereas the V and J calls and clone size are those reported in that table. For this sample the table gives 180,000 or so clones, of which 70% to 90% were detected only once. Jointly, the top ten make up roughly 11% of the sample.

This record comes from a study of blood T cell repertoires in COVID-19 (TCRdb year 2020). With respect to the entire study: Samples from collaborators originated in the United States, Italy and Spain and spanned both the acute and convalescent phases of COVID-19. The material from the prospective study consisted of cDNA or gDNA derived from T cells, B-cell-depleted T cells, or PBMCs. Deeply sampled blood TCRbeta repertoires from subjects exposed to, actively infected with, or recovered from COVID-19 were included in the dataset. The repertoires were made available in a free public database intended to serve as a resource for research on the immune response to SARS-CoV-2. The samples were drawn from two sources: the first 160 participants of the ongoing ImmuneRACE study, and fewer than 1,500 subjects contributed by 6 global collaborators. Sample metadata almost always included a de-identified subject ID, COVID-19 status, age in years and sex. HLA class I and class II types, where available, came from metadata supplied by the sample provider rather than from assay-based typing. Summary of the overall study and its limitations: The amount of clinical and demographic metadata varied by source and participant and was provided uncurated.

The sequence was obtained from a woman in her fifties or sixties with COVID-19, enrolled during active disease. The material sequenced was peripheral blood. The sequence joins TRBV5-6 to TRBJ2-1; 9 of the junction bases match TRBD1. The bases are TGTGCCAGCAGCCCCGGACAGGGGAACGGGAGGTGGTCGGCTGAGCAGTTCTTC. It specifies CASSPGQGNGRWSAEQFF.